The rows below give T cell receptor beta chains drawn from one sample of a study of T cell changes during pregnancy in multiple sclerosis. The repertoire was sequenced with immunoSEQ multiplex PCR; TCRdb's copy has only in-frame clones and lacks some. The sample includes under 20,000 clones, 85% of them seen just once. The sequenced sample was CD8+ T cells from peripheral blood mononuclear cells, obtained after pregnancy. Receptor source: a female donor with multiple sclerosis, enrolled in a pregnancy study. CDR3s include the opening cysteine and the closing phenylalanine or tryptophan. Fields, in order: D gene, clone size, V gene, J gene, CDR3 DNA, CDR3 protein. D genes are given only for firm matches. Size is omitted from some rows. Given values are once, few, many or a class for expanded clones.

TRBD2,.,TRBV6-6,TRBJ2-1,TGTGCCAGCAGCCTAAGCGGGGGGGAGGGGAATGAGCAGTTCTTC,CASSLSGGEGNEQFF
.,.,TRBV13,TRBJ2-5,TGTGCCAGCAATTCGGCAGCGCAAGAGACCCAGTACTTC,CASNSAAQETQYF
TRBD1,.,TRBV4-1,TRBJ1-5,TGCGCCAGCAGCCAAGAGACAGGGGGCCTTCAGCCCCAGCATTTT,CASSQETGGLQPQHF
.,.,TRBV7-2,TRBJ2-7,TGTGCCAGCAGCGTAGAGCCCTACGAGCAGTACTTC,CASSVEPYEQYF
TRBD2,.,TRBV7-3,TRBJ2-3,TGTGCCAGCAGCTTGGACTCTTACGGGAGGGATACGCAGTATTTT,CASSLDSYGRDTQYF
TRBD2,.,TRBV10-1,TRBJ2-1,TGCGCCAGCAGGGGAGTAGCGGGTTTCGCCTACAATGAGCAGTTCTTC,CASRGVAGFAYNEQFF
TRBD1,once,TRBV4-2,TRBJ2-7,TGTGCCAGCAGCCAATGGTTTTCCGGGACAGCCTCCTACGAGCAGTACTTC,CASSQWFSGTASYEQYF
.,few,TRBV18,TRBJ2-1,TGTGCCAGCTCACTGTCGGGGGAAGCCGGAGATTACAATGAGCAGTTCTTC,CASSLSGEAGDYNEQFF
.,once,TRBV7-3,TRBJ2-2,TGTGCCAGCAGCACTCAGCGGACCTCGAACACCGGGGAGCTGTTTTTT,CASSTQRTSNTGELFF
.,.,TRBV4-1,TRBJ1-2,TGCGCCAGCAGCCTCCGACCAGCAGCCAAGAATTCCCCCCCAGGGGTAAACTATGGCTACACCTTC,CASSLRPAAKNSPPGVNYGYTF
TRBD2,.,TRBV27,TRBJ2-7,TGTGCCAGCAGTTTAAGTCTAGCGGACCCCTACGAGCAGTACTTC,CASSLSLADPYEQYF
.,.,TRBV6-1,TRBJ2-6,TGTGCCAGCAGTGAAAAGGGAGGTGGCTCTGGGGCCAACGTCCTGACTTTC,CASSEKGGGSGANVLTF
.,.,TRBV29-1,TRBJ1-2,TGCAGCGTTGAAGAACTTTCTAGGGGCAAGACGTATGGCTACACCTTC,CSVEELSRGKTYGYTF
TRBD2,.,TRBV14,TRBJ2-5,TGTGCCAGCAGCCCCCTCTCGGCGGCGGGAGGACAAGAGACCCAGTACTTC,CASSPLSAAGGQETQYF
.,.,TRBV29-1,TRBJ2-1,TGCAGCGTTAATCCCGGTGAGCAGTTCTTC,CSVNPGEQFF
TRBD1,.,TRBV4-3,TRBJ2-1,TGCGCCAGCAGCCAAACCGGGACAGACTACAATGAGCAGTTCTTC,CASSQTGTDYNEQFF
TRBD2,.,TRBV9,TRBJ2-1,TGTGCCAGCAGCGTAGGAGGACTAGCGGGGGGATACGAGCAGTTCTTC,CASSVGGLAGGYEQFF
TRBD2,few,TRBV6-4,TRBJ2-3,TGTGCCAGCAGTGAAGCGGGAGGGAGTGCAGATACGCAGTATTTT,CASSEAGGSADTQYF
TRBD2,.,TRBV7-2,TRBJ2-1,TGTGCCAGCAGCCGCAGCGGGGCCTCCTACAATGAGCAGTTCTTC,CASSRSGASYNEQFF
TRBD2,.,TRBV5-4,TRBJ2-1,TGTGCCAGCAGCTTGGATGGAACTAGCGGGGGCGATGAGCAGTTCTTC,CASSLDGTSGGDEQFF
TRBD2,medium-sized,TRBV6-1,TRBJ2-7,TGTGCCAGCAGTGAGTTTAGCGGGAGCTCCTACGAGCAGTACTTC,CASSEFSGSSYEQYF
.,.,TRBV7-8,TRBJ2-1,TGTGCCAGCAGCTTAGCGGGGCAGAGCTCCTACAATGAGCAGTTCTTC,CASSLAGQSSYNEQFF
.,.,TRBV28,TRBJ2-2,TGTGCCAGCAAGGTTCGGGGTCCCGGGGAGCTGTTTTTT,CASKVRGPGELFF
TRBD1,.,TRBV6-5,TRBJ2-5,TGTGCCAGCAGTTACTCGGGGACAGGGGGCGGAGAGACCCAGTACTTC,CASSYSGTGGGETQYF
.,.,TRBV5-1,TRBJ1-3,TGCGCCAGCTCCGACTCGAGCTCTGGAAACACCATATATTTT,CASSDSSSGNTIYF
TRBD2,.,TRBV2,TRBJ2-3,TGTGCCAGCAGTGATCTCGGGGGGGTCGGAGCAGATACGCAGTATTTT,CASSDLGGVGADTQYF
TRBD1,.,TRBV27,TRBJ2-7,TGTGCCAGCAGTTTAGGGGGACAGGGGTTCTACGAGCAGTACTTC,CASSLGGQGFYEQYF
.,.,TRBV6-4,TRBJ2-3,TGTGCCAGCAGCCCTTCAGGGGGCACAGATACGCAGTATTTT,CASSPSGGTDTQYF
.,.,TRBV14,TRBJ2-4,TGTGCCAGCAGCCAGGGAGGTAACATTCAGTACTTC,CASSQGGNIQYF
.,.,TRBV28,TRBJ2-7,TGTGCCAGCAGCCCAAGTGGGACAACCTACGAGCAGTACTTC,CASSPSGTTYEQYF
.,.,TRBV27,TRBJ2-1,TGTGCCAGCAGCACTCCGGGGGCGGGAGACAATGAGCAGTTCTTC,CASSTPGAGDNEQFF
TRBD1,.,TRBV11-1,TRBJ2-1,TGTGCCAGCAGCCTGACAGGGTACAATGAGCAGTTCTTC,CASSLTGYNEQFF
TRBD2,few,TRBV5-6,TRBJ2-1,TGTGCCAGCAGCCTCCAAGGTTTAATAGCGGGAGTAGAGAATGAGCAGTTCTTC,CASSLQGLIAGVENEQFF
TRBD2,.,TRBV7-9,TRBJ2-2,TGTGCCAGCAGAACTGGACTAGCGGGGGGTCTCGACACCGGGGAGCTGTTTTTT,CASRTGLAGGLDTGELFF
TRBD2,.,TRBV6-1,TRBJ2-3,TGTGCCAGCAGTGAATTACTAGCGGGAGACGCAGATACGCAGTATTTT,CASSELLAGDADTQYF
.,.,TRBV9,TRBJ2-2,TGTGCCAGCAGCGCCACGGTAGTGGACACCGGGGAGCTGTTTTTT,CASSATVVDTGELFF
.,.,TRBV28,TRBJ2-5,TGTGCCAGCAGTTTAAGCGGCGGGATGACTGAAAAAGAGACCCAGTACTTC,CASSLSGGMTEKETQYF
TRBD1,.,TRBV27,TRBJ1-2,TGTGCCAGCAGTTTATCCCCTGGGACAGCTAACTATGGCTACACCTTC,CASSLSPGTANYGYTF
.,.,TRBV11-2,TRBJ1-2,TGTGCCAGCAGCCCTAGGGAGACCGAGGAGAACTATGGCTACACCTTC,CASSPRETEENYGYTF
.,.,TRBV30,TRBJ2-7,TGTGCCTGGAGTAATGGCCCATACGAGCAGTACTTC,CAWSNGPYEQYF
.,.,TRBV30,TRBJ2-7,TGTGCCTGGAGTGGGGTATTAGGGGGTTACGAGCAGTACTTC,CAWSGVLGGYEQYF
.,.,TRBV6-1,TRBJ1-5,TGTGCCAGCAGTGAATTACCAGGCGATCAGCCCCAGCATTTT,CASSELPGDQPQHF
TRBD2,few,TRBV6-4,TRBJ2-3,TGTGCCAGCAGCGGACTAGCGGGAGGGACAGATACGCAGTATTTT,CASSGLAGGTDTQYF
.,once,TRBV12-5,TRBJ2-3,TGTGCTAGTGGTACGACATTGCGGGGTACGCAGTATTTT,CASGTTLRGTQYF
.,.,TRBV4-1,TRBJ2-1,TGCGCCAGCAGCCAAGTACCCGGGGGCTCCTACAATGAGCAGTTCTTC,CASSQVPGGSYNEQFF
TRBD2,.,TRBV19,TRBJ2-7,TGTGCCAGTAGTGACCTCGTAGCGGGAGTAGGGTACGAGCAGTACTTC,CASSDLVAGVGYEQYF
.,.,TRBV7-2,TRBJ2-7,TGTGCCAGCAGCTTAGCGGGGGACATACTAGTCTACGAGCAGTACTTC,CASSLAGDILVYEQYF
.,.,TRBV18,TRBJ2-3,TGTGCCAGCTCCCGGGGGACCACAGATACGCAGTATTTT,CASSRGTTDTQYF
TRBD2,.,TRBV9,TRBJ2-5,TGTGCCAGCAGCGTAGATGGTGCGGGAGTAGAAGAGACCCAGTACTTC,CASSVDGAGVEETQYF
.,.,TRBV7-9,TRBJ1-3,TGTGCCAGCAGCCTCCCTATCCCAATTATCTCTGGAAACACCATATATTTT,CASSLPIPIISGNTIYF
.,medium-sized,TRBV18,TRBJ1-2,TGTGCCAGCTCACCCGGACAGCTTAACTATGGCTACACCTTC,CASSPGQLNYGYTF
TRBD2,.,TRBV9,TRBJ2-1,TGTGCCAGCAGCGTAGGGTTTGGGACTAGTCTCAATGAGCAGTTCTTC,CASSVGFGTSLNEQFF
TRBD2,.,TRBV14,TRBJ2-3,TGTGCCAGCAGCCAGTTACTAGCGGGAGGGCCAGATACGCAGTATTTT,CASSQLLAGGPDTQYF
.,.,TRBV27,TRBJ1-1,TGTGCCAGCAGTTTGCAACAGGGCTACACTGAAGCTTTCTTT,CASSLQQGYTEAFF
.,.,TRBV15,TRBJ1-4,TGTGCCACCAGCAGAGATCGAGGGTCTTCTGAAAAACTGTTTTTT,CATSRDRGSSEKLFF
.,.,TRBV13,TRBJ2-7,TGTGCCAGCAGCTTTGAGAATCGGGACTACGAGCAGTACTTC,CASSFENRDYEQYF
.,.,TRBV5-6,TRBJ2-1,TGTGCCAGCAGCCTCCCCGATCGGGCGGGATCCTACAATGAGCAGTTCTTC,CASSLPDRAGSYNEQFF
TRBD1,.,TRBV7-9,TRBJ2-7,TGTGCCAGCAGCCCTTGGACAGGCCACGAGCAGTACTTC,CASSPWTGHEQYF